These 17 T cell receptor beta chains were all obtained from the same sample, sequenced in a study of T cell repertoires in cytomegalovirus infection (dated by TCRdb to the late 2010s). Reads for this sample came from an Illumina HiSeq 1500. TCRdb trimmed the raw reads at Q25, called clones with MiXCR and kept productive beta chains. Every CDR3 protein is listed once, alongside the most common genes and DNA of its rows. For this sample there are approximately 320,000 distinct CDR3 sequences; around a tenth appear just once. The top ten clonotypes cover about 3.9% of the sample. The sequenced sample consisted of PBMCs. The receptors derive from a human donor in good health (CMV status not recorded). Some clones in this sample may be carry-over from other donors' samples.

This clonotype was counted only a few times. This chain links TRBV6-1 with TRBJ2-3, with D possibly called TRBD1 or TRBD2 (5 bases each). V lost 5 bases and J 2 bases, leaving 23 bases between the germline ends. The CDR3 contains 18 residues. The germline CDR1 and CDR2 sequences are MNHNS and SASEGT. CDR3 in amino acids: CASSPRRGRQHTTDTQYF. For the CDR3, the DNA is TGTGCCAGCAGTCCACGAAGGGGACGACAGCATACCACAGATACGCAGTATTTT.

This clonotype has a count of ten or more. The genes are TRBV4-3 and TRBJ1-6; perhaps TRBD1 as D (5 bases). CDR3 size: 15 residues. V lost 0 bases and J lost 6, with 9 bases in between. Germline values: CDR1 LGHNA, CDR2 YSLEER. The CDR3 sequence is CASSQEKGSNSPLHF. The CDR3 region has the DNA TGCGCCAGCAGCCAAGAAAAGGGGAGTAATTCACCCCTCCACTTT.

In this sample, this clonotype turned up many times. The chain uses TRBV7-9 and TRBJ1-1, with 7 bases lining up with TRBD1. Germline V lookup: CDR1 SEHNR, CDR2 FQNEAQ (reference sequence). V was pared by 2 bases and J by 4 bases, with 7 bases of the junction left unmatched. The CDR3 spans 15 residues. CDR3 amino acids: CASSLPQGSGTEAFF. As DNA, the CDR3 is TGTGCCAGCAGCTTACCACAGGGGAGTGGCACTGAAGCTTTCTTT.

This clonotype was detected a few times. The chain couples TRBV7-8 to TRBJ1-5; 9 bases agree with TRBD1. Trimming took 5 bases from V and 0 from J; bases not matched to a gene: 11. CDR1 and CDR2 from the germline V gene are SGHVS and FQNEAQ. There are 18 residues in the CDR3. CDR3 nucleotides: TGTGCCAGCAGCCCAGGGACAGGGAGGTTAATTAGCAATCAGCCCCAGCATTTT. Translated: CASSPGTGRLISNQPQHF.

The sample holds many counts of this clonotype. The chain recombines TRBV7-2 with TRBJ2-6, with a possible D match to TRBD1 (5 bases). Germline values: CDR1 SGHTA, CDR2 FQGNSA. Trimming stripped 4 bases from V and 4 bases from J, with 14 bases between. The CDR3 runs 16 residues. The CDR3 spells CASSSTGLGGANVLTF. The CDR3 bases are TGTGCCAGCAGCTCTACAGGCCTGGGCGGGGCCAACGTCCTGACTTTC.

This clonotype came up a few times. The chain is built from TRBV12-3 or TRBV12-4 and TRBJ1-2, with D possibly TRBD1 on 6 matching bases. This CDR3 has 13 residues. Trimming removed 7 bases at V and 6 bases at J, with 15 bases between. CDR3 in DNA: TGTGCCAGCACCGTTCAGGGGCATCATGGCTACACCTTC. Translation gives CASTVQGHHGYTF.

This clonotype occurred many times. CDR3 in amino acids: CASSLESSSRGGQYF. CDR3 nucleotides: TGTGCCAGCAGCTTAGAGTCGTCCAGCCGGGGTGGCCAGTACTTC. This rearrangement joins TRBV7-2 to TRBJ2-5; TRBD2 might be the D (5 bases). V gave up 1 base and J gave up 10 bases, with 19 bases separating them. Germline V CDR1 and CDR2: SGHTA, FQGNSA. CDR3 length equals 15 residues.

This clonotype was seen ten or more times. The CDR3 nucleotides read TGTGCCAGCAGCCCAGTTAGGACAGGGCGCCAAGAGACCCAGTACTTC. This sequence encodes CASSPVRTGRQETQYF. The chain recombines TRBV14 with TRBJ2-5, with 8 bases identical to TRBD1. The CDR3 runs 16 residues. CDR1 and CDR2 (germline): SGHDN, FVKESK. After removal of 4 bases from V and 1 base from J, the junction contained 8 bases not matched to a gene.

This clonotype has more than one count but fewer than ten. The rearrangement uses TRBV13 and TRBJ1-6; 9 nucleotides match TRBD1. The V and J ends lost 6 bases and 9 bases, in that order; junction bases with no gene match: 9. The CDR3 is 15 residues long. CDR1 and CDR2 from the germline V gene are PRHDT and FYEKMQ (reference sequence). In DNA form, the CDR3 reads TGTGCCAGCAGTCGTAAACAGGGGGCGAGTTCACCCCTCCACTTT. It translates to CASSRKQGASSPLHF.

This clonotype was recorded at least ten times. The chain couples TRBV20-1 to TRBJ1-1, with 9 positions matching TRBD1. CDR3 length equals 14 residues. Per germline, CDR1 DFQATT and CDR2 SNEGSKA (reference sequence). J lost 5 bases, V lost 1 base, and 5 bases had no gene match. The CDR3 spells CSARGTGGWTEAFF. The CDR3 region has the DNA TGCAGTGCTAGAGGCACAGGGGGCTGGACTGAAGCTTTCTTT.

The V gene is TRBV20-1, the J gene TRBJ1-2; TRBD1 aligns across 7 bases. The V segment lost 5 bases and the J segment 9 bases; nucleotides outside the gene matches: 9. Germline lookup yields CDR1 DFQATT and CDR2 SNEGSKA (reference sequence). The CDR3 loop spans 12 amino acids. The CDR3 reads CSAPRQGYRYTF. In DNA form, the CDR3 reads TGCAGTGCTCCCAGACAGGGTTATCGCTACACCTTC.

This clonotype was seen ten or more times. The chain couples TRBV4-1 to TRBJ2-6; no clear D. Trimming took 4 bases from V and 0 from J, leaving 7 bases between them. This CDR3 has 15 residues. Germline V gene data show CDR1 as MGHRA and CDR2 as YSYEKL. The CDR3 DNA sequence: TGCGCCAGCAGCCCCATGGGCTCTGGGGCCAACGTCCTGACTTTC. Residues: CASSPMGSGANVLTF.

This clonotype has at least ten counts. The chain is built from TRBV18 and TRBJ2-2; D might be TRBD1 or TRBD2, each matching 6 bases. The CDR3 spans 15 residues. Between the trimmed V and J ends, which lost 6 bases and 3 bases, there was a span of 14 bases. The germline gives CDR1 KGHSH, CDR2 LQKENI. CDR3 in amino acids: CASSPGGGDTGELFF. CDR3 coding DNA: TGTGCCAGCTCCCCAGGAGGGGGAGACACCGGGGAGCTGTTTTTT.

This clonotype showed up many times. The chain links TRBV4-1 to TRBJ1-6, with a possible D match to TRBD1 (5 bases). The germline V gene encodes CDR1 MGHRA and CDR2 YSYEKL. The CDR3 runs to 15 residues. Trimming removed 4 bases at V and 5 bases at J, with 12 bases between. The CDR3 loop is CASSREGEDNSPLHF. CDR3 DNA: TGCGCCAGCAGCCGGGAAGGGGAAGATAATTCACCCCTCCACTTT.

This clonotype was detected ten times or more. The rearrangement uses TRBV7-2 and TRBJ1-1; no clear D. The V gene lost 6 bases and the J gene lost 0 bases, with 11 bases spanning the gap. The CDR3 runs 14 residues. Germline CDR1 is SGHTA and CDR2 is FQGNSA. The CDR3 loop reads CASSSPPLNTEAFF. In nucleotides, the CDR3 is TGTGCCAGCAGTTCTCCTCCTTTGAACACTGAAGCTTTCTTT.

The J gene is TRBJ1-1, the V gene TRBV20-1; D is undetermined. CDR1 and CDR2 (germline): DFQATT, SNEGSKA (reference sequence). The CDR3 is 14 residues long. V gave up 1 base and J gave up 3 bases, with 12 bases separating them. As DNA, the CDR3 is TGCAGTGCTAGAGGTGGCGCTGGGGACACTGAAGCTTTCTTT. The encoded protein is CSARGGAGDTEAFF.

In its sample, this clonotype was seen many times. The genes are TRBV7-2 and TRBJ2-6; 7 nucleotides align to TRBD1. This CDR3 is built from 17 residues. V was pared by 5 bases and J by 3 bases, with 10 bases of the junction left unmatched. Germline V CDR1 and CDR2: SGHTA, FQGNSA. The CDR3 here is CASSLRTGVFGANVLTF. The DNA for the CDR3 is TGTGCCAGCAGCCTTCGGACAGGAGTCTTTGGGGCCAACGTCCTGACTTTC. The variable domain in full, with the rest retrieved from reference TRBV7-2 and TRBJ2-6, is GAGVSQSPSNKVTEKGKDVELRCDPISGHTALYWYRQSLGQGLEFLIYFQGNSAPDKSGLPSDRFSAERTGGSVSTLTIQRTQQEDSAVYLCASSLRTGVFGANVLTFGAGSRLTVL.